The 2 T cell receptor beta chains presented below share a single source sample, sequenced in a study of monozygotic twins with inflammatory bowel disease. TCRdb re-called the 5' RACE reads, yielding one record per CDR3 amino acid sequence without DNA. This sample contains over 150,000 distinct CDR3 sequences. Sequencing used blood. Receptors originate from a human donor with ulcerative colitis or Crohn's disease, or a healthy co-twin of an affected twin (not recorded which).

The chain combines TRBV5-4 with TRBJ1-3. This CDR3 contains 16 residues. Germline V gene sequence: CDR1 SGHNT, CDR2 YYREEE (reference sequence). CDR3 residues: CASSLNWASSGNTIYF.

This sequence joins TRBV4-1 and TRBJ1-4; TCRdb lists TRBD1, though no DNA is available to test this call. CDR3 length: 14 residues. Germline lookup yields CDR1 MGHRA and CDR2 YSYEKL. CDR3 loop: CASSQADRNEKLFF.